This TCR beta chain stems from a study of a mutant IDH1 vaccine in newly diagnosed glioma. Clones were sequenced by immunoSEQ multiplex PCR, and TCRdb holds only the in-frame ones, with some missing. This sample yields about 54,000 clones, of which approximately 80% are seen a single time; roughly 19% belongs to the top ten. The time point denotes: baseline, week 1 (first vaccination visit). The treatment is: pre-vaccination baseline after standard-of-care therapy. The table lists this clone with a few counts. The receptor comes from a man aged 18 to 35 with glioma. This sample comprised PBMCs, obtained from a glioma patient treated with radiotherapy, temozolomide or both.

DNA of the CDR3: TGTGCCAGCACGTCGCTCGTTGGGACAAATCAGCCCCAGCATTTT. Its translation is CASTSLVGTNQPQHF. The J gene is TRBJ1-5, the V gene TRBV6-6; a weak D match, TRBD1 (6 bases). Looked up from germline, CDR1 is MNHNY and CDR2 is SVGAGI (reference sequence). The CDR3 extends over 15 amino acids. V dropped 7 bases and J dropped 4 bases, with 17 bases sitting between them.